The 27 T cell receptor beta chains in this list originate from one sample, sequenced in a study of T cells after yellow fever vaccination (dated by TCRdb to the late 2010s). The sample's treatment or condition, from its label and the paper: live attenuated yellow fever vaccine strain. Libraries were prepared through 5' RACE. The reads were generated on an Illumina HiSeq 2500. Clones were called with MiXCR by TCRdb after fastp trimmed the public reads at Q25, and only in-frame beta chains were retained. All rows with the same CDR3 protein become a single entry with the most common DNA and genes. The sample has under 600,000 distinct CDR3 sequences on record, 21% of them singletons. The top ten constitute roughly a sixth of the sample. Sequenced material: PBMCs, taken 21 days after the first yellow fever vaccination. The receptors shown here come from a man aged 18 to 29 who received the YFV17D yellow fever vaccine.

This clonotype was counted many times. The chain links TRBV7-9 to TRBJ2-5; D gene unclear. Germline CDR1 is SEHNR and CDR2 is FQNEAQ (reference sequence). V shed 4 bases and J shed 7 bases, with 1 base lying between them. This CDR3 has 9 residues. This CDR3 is CASSWTQYF. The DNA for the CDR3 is TGTGCCAGCAGCTGGACCCAGTACTTC.

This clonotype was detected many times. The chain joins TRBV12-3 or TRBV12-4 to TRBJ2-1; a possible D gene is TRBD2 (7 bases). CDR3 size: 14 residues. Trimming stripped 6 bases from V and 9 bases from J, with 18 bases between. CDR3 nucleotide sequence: TGTGCCAGCAGGAGGGCGGGGGCCCCCGGTGAGCAGTTCTTC. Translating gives CASRRAGAPGEQFF.

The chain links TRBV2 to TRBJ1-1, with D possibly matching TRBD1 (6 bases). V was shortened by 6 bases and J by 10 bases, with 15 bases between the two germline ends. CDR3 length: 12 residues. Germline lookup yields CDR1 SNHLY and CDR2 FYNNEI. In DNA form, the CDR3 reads TGTGCCAGCAGCCCCTACAGGGATCCAGCTTTCTTT. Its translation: CASSPYRDPAFF. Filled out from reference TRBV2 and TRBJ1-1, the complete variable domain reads EPEVTQTPSHQVTQMGQEVILRCVPISNHLYFYWYRQILGQKVEFLVSFYNNEISEKSEIFDDQFSVERPDGSNFTLKIRSTKLEDSAMYFCASSPYRDPAFFGQGTRLTVV.

CDR3 region: CASSKGRLAGSTDTQYF. In nucleotides, the CDR3 is TGTGCCAGCAGCAAAGGCCGACTAGCGGGGAGCACAGATACGCAGTATTTT. The genes are TRBV21-1 and TRBJ2-3; the table gives TRBD2 as D, unverified against the DNA. TRBV21-1 is shown as a pseudogene. This CDR3 spans 17 amino acids.

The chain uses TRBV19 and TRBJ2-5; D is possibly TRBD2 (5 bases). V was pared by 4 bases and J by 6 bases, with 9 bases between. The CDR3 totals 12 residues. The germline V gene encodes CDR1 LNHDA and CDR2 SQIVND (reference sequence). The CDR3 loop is CASSSGLKTQYF. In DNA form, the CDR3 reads TGTGCCAGTAGTAGCGGGTTAAAGACCCAGTACTTC.

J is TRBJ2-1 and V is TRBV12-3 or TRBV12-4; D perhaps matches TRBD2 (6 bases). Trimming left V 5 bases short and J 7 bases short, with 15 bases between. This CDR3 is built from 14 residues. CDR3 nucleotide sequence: TGTGCCAGCAGTCAAGGAGGGGCGGCGAATGAGCAGTTCTTC. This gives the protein CASSQGGAANEQFF.

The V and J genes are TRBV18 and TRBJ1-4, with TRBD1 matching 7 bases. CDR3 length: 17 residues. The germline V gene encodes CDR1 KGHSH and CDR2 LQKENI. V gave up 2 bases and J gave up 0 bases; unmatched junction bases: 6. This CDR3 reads CASSPWDSIPTNEKLFF. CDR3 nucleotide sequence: TGTGCCAGCTCACCATGGGACAGTATTCCAACTAATGAAAAACTGTTTTTT.

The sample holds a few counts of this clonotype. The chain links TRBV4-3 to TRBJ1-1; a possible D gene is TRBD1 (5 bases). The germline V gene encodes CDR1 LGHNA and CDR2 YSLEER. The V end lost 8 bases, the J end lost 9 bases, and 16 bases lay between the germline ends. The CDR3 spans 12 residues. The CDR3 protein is CASGGRGRQAFF. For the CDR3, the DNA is TGCGCCAGCGGTGGACGGGGACGTCAAGCTTTCTTT.

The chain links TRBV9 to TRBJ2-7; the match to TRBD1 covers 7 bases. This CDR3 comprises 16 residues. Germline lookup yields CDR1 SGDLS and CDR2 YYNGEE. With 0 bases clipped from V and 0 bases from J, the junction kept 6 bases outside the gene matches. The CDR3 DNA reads TGTGCCAGCAGCGTAGGACGGGACAGAAGCTCCTACGAGCAGTACTTC. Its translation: CASSVGRDRSSYEQYF.

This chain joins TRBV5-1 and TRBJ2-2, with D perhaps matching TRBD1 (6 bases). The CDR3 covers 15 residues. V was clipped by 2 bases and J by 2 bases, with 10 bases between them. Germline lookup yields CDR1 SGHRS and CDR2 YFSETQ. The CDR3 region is CASSFRDINTGELFF. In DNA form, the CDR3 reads TGCGCCAGCAGCTTCCGGGACATTAACACCGGGGAGCTGTTTTTT.

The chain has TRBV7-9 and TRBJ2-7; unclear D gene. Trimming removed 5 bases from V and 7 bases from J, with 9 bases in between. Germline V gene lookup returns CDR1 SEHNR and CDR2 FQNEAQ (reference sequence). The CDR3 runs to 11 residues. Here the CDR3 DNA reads TGTGCCAGCAGCCCGGGCAGGGAGCAGTACGTC. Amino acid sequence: CASSPGREQYV.

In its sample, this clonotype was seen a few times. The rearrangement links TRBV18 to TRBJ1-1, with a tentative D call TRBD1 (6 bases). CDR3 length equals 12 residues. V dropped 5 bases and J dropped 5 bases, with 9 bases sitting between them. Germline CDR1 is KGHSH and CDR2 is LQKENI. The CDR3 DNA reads TGTGCCAGCTCAGGAGGGGGTACTGAAGCTTTCTTT. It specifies CASSGGGTEAFF.

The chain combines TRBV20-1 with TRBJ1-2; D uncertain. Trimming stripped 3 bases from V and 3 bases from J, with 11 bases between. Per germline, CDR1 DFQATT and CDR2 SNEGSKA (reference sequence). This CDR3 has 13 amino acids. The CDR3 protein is CSARRRVDYGYTF. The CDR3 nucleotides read TGCAGTGCTAGGCGTAGGGTAGACTATGGCTACACCTTC.

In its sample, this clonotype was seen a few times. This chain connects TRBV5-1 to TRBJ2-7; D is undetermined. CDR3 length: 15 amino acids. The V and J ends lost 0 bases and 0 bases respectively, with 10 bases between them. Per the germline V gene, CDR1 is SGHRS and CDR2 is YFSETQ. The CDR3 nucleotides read TGCGCCAGCAGCTTGGGATGGGATAGCTCCTACGAGCAGTACTTC. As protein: CASSLGWDSSYEQYF.

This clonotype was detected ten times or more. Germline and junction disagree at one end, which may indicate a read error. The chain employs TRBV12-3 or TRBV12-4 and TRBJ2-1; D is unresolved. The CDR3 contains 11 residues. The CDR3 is CASSPGDEQFF. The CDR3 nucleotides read TGCGCCAGCAGCCCTGGCGATGAGCAGTTCTTC.

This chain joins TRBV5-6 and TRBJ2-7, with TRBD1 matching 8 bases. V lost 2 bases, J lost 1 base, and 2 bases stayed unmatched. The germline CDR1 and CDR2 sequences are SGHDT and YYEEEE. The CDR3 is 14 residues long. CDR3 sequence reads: CASSFWDRSYEQYV. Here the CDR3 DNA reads TGTGCCAGCAGCTTTTGGGACAGGTCCTACGAGCAGTACGTC.

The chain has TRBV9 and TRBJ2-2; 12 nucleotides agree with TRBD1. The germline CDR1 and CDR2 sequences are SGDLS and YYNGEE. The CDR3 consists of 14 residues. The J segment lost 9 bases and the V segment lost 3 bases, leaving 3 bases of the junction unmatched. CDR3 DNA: TGTGCCAGCAGCGAGGGGACAGGGGGCAGGGAGCTGTTTTTT. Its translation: CASSEGTGGRELFF.

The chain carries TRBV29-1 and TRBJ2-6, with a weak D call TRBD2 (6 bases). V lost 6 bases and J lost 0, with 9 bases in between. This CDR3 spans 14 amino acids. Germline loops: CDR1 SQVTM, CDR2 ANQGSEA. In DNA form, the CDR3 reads TGCAGCGTGGACGGGAGCTCTGGGGCCAACGTCCTGACTTTC. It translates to CSVDGSSGANVLTF.

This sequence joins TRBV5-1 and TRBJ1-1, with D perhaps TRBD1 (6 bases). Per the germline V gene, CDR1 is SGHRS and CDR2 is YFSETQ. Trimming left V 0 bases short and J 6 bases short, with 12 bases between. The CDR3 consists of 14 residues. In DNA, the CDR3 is TGCGCCAGCAGCTTGGATCGCAGGGGAGCTGAAGCTTTCTTT. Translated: CASSLDRRGAEAFF.

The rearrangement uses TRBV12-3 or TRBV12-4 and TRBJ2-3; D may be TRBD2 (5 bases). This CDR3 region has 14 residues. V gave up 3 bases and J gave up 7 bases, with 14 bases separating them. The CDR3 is CASSFSLATNTQYF. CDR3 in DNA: TGTGCCAGCAGTTTTTCCTTAGCGACAAATACGCAGTATTTT.

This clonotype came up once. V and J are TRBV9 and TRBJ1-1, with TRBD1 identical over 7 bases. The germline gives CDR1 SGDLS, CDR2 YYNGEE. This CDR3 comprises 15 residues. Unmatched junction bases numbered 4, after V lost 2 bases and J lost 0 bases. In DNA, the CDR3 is TGTGCCAGCAGCGTCACAGGGGACATGAACACTGAAGCTTTCTTT. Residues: CASSVTGDMNTEAFF.

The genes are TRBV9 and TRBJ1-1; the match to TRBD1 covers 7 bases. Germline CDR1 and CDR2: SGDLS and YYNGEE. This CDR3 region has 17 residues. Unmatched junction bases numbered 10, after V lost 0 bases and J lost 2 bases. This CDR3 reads CASSVEGASLTNTEAFF. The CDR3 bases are TGTGCCAGCAGCGTAGAGGGGGCGAGTTTGACCAACACTGAAGCTTTCTTT.

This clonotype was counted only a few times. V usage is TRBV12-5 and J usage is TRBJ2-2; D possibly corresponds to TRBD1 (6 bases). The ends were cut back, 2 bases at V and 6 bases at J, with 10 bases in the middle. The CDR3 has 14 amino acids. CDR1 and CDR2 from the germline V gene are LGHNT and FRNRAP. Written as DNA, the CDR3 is TGTGCTAGTGGTTTGATACAGGGCCCCGGGGAGCTGTTTTTT. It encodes CASGLIQGPGELFF.

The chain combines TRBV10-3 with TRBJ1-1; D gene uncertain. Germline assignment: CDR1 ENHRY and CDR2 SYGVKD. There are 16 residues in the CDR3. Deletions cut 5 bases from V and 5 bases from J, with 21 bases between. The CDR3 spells CAISSHAGRMRTEAFF. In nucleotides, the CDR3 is TGTGCCATCAGTTCCCATGCGGGCAGGATGAGGACTGAAGCTTTCTTT.

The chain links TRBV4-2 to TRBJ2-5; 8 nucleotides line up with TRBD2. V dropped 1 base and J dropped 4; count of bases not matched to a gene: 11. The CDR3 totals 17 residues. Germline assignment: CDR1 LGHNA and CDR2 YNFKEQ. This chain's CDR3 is CASSQVFAGGPTETQYF. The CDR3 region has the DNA TGTGCCAGCAGCCAAGTATTTGCGGGGGGACCCACAGAGACCCAGTACTTC.

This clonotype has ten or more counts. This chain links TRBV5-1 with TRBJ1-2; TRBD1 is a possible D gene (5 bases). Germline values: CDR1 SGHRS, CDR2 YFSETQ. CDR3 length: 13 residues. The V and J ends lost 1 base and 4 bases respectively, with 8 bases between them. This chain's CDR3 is CASSLTTGYGYTF. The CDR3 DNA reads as TGCGCCAGCAGCTTGACCACAGGCTATGGCTACACCTTC.

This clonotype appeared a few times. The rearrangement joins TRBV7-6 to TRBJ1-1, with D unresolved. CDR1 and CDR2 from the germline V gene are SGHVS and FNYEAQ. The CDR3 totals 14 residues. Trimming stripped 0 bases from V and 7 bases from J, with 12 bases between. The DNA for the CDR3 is TGTGCCAGCAGCTTAGCGGGTGGGTCGGTTGAAGCTTTCTTT. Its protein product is CASSLAGGSVEAFF.